The entry below describes one T cell receptor (beta chain). What it binds is unknown. The sample belongs to a study of OX40 agonist ivuxolimab in advanced cancers. TCRdb's copy holds only in-frame clones and misses some; the assay was immunoSEQ multiplex PCR. Among under 20,000 clones listed, about 70% were seen once. General observations from the study: Relative to CD4+, CD8+ T cells held more expanded clones on average.

The source is an adult with an advanced solid tumor such as melanoma, head and neck, liver or kidney cancer. Source: CD4+ or CD8+ T cells sorted from blood, taken in a trial of the OX40 agonist ivuxolimab.

The CDR3 protein is CASSQELGGDSYEQYF. The CDR3 region has the DNA TGTGCCAGCAGCCAAGAGTTAGGCGGGGACTCCTACGAGCAGTACTTC. The V and J genes are TRBV4-2 and TRBJ2-5; possibly TRBD2 for D (6 bases). The assigned J gene may be wrong: the sequence end matches TRBJ2-7 better. The CDR3 is 16 residues long. CDR1 is LGHNA and CDR2 is YNFKEQ in the germline V gene.